This T cell receptor (beta chain) is drawn from a study of cytomegalovirus exposure and HLA in healthy donors. Germline lookup yields CDR1 GTSNPN and CDR2 SVGIG (reference sequence). There are 15 residues in the CDR3. Trimming removed 3 bases at V and 2 bases at J, with 16 bases between. 60 Vbeta and 13 Jbeta primers were used in PCR. Data came from immunoSEQ multiplex PCR; TCRdb stores just in-frame clones and leaves some out. The sample includes about 72,000 clones, 80% to 90% of them seen just once. The TCR originated in a human donor in good health. This chain uses TRBV30 with TRBJ1-1, with D perhaps matching TRBD1 (5 bases). Sequenced sample: PBMCs. The CDR3 spells CAWRTTGFGNTEAFF. The CDR3 DNA reads TGTGCCTGGAGAACCACAGGCTTTGGCAACACTGAAGCTTTCTTT.